The entry below gives a single T cell receptor beta chain sequence along with its context. What it binds is unknown. By quantitative 5'-RACE with molecular barcodes, the TCR beta libraries were made. One entry per CDR3 protein results from TCRdb running MiXCR on the 5' RACE reads. The repertoire holds around 130,000 distinct CDR3 sequences, with around 13% as singletons. This sample stems from a study of CD8 T cells in ankylosing spondylitis. Regarding the study as a whole: A TCR beta motif made of about eight highly homologous variants seemed typical of ankylosing spondylitis blood. Disease-linked clones were found to be CD8+ and relatively rare in peripheral blood.

Deletions cut 5 bases from V and 3 bases from J, with 13 bases between. From germline, CDR1 is SGHVS and CDR2 FNYEAQ. The CDR3 is 14 residues long. The gene calls are TRBV7-6 and TRBJ1-2; D is perhaps TRBD1 (6 bases). The sequenced sample was blood, either unsorted or a sorted T cell fraction (not recorded which). The sequence was obtained from a female donor with ankylosing spondylitis or in good health (not recorded which). CDR3 nucleotides: TGTGCCAGCAGCCCCGGGACAACAGACTATGGCTACACCTTC. Translation: CASSPGTTDYGYTF.